This TCR beta chain originates from a study of metastatic and nonmetastatic thyroid tumors. V lost 4 bases and J lost 4, with 17 bases in between. In germline, CDR1 is MNHEY, CDR2 SVGAGI. The CDR3 is 15 residues long. TCRdb re-called clones via MiXCR from the PCR reads. The sample has tens of thousands of clones, 3.5% to 5% seen once. Each patient went into thyroid surgery without having received any treatment. Sequencing input: blood. The V and J genes are TRBV6-5 and TRBJ2-7, with D perhaps matching TRBD1 (5 bases). The clonotype originates from a female donor with papillary thyroid cancer or a benign thyroid nodule (not recorded which). Some clones in this sample may be carry-over from other donors' samples. The CDR3 protein is CASSLSKGRGYEQYF. The CDR3 DNA reads TGTGCCAGCAGTTTAAGTAAGGGGCGCGGTTACGAGCAGTACTTC.